The sample holds a few counts of the clone carrying this T cell receptor (beta chain). Its antigen is as yet unknown. This may arise from a read error, as a much more abundant clone is one base away. Three rounds of nested PCR, following a modified ARM-PCR protocol, produced the TCRbeta library. TCRdb called the multiplex PCR reads again in MiXCR, with one record for every CDR3 protein. The table records fewer than 75,000 distinct CDR3 sequences, more than 65% of them present only once. These data belong to a study of tumor and adjacent non-tumor tissue in lung cancer. Study-wide findings and caveats: Tumor repertoires had a smaller top 100 clone share than normal lung.

Germline values: CDR1 SGHRS, CDR2 YFSETQ. The CDR3 loop spans 16 amino acids. V was clipped by 2 bases and J by 3 bases, with 17 bases between them. This sample's RNA came from whole unsorted tissue. This non-tumor lung sample came from over 3 cm beyond the tumor edge. Source material: distant non-tumor lung tissue. This receptor was identified in a man in his 60s with non-small cell lung cancer. The chain joins TRBV5-1 to TRBJ1-1; D may be TRBD1 (6 bases). This CDR3 is CASSLELRGSDTEAFF. The CDR3 coding sequence is TGCGCCAGCAGCTTAGAATTAAGGGGGTCGGACACTGAAGCTTTCTTT.